This T cell receptor (beta chain) was sequenced in a study of blood T cell repertoires in COVID-19. Study as a whole: Samples representing acute and convalescent COVID-19 were sourced from the United States, Italy and Spain. In each case, the material was cDNA or gDNA derived from T cells, B-cell-depleted T cells, or PBMCs.

Details on this clone: Other DNA sequences from this sample encode an identical CDR3 as well.

Per the authors' pipeline: It was from reference gene primer amplification that nucleated cell counts were estimated. The method was immunoSEQ multiplex PCR; TCRdb's version includes in-frame clones alone and lacks a portion of them. The DNA gave D and trimming, while V, J and clone size come from that table. The sample consists of 220,000 or so clones, 60% to 85% of them appearing once. The CDR3 consists of 14 residues. J lost 1 base, V lost 3 bases, and 2 bases had no gene match. Germline CDR1 is KGHSH and CDR2 is LQKENI. The receptor was derived from a woman aged 65 to 85 with acute or convalescent COVID-19. Sequencing was done on a sample of peripheral blood. The chain uses TRBV18 and TRBJ2-7; 8 bases are shared with TRBD1. The CDR3 DNA reads TGTGCCAGCTCACCCGGACAGGGTTCCTACGAGCAGTACTTC. Protein sequence: CASSPGQGSYEQYF.